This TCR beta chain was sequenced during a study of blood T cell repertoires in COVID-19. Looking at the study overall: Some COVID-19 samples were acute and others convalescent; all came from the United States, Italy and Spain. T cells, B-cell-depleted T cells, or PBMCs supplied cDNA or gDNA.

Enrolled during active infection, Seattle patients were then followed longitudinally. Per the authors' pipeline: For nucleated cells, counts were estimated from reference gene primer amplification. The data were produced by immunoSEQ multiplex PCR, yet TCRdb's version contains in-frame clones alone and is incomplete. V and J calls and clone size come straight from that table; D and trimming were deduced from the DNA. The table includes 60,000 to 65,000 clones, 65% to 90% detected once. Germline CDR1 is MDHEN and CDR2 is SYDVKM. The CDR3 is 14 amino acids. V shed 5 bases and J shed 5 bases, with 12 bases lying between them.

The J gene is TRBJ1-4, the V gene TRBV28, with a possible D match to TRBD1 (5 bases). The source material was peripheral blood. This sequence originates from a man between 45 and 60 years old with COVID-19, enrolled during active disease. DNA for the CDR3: TGTGCCAGCAGTCCCAGTGGGGCAAATGAAAAACTGTTTTTT. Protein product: CASSPSGANEKLFF.